This T cell receptor (beta chain) was obtained from a study of monozygotic twins with inflammatory bowel disease. Study results and limitations: IBD patients had lower TCRbeta diversity (inverse Simpson) than healthy co-twins. Repertoire similarity matched across concordant and discordant twins, perhaps owing to limited power.

TCRdb reprocessed the 5' RACE reads and keeps a single row for each CDR3 protein, giving no DNA. The sample includes approximately 400,000 distinct CDR3 sequences. Details on this clonotype: Its antigen is still unknown.

Sequenced input: blood. The sequence derives from a human donor with ulcerative colitis or Crohn's disease, or a healthy co-twin of an affected twin (not recorded which).

CDR3: CASSSGGGATYNEQFF. The chain recombines TRBV7-6 with TRBJ2-1; TCRdb's D call, TRBD2, is unchecked because there is no DNA. The CDR3 sequence is 16 residues long. Germline V gene sequence: CDR1 SGHVS, CDR2 FNYEAQ.